The 9 T cell receptor beta chains below all came from one sample that was sequenced in a study of blood T cells in healthy people across ages. Then a second PCR, running roughly 7 to 11 cycles, was carried out with a sample-barcoded 5' primer and a J-beta primer mix. TCRdb re-derived calls from the 5' RACE reads in MiXCR, one entry per CDR3 protein. The data show 550,000 to 600,000 distinct CDR3 sequences, 25% to 30% seen once. The material sequenced was blood. Source of these receptors: a woman between 65 and 79 years old in good health.

This chain links TRBV6-1 with TRBJ2-1; the D is unclear. CDR1 is MNHNS, CDR2 SASEGT, per germline. The germline V and J ends were trimmed by 5 bases and 6 bases, with 8 bases remaining between them. The CDR3 runs to 12 residues. CDR3 loop: CASSPRSNEQFF. The DNA for the CDR3 is TGTGCCAGCAGTCCCCGTTCCAATGAGCAGTTCTTC.

This clonotype was seen a few times. The chain has TRBV20-1 and TRBJ1-2; D is unresolved. V was pared by 3 bases and J by 8 bases, with 13 bases between. Germline V CDR1 and CDR2: DFQATT, SNEGSKA (reference sequence). The CDR3 extends over 12 amino acids. The CDR3 protein is CSASHPGGGYTF. In nucleotides, the CDR3 is TGCAGTGCTAGTCACCCAGGAGGAGGCTACACCTTC.

This clonotype was seen more than once but under ten times. The chain links TRBV11-2 to TRBJ2-3; TRBD2 matches 8 bases. The trim removed 1 base at V and 0 bases at J, leaving 6 bases unmatched. The germline CDR1 and CDR2 sequences are SGHAT and FQNNGV. This CDR3 spans 17 amino acids. The CDR3 protein is CASSLGAGGPSTDTQYF. The CDR3 coding sequence is TGTGCCAGCAGCTTAGGCGCGGGGGGCCCTAGCACAGATACGCAGTATTTT.

The chain joins TRBV7-2 to TRBJ2-3; D may be TRBD2 (6 bases). Looked up from germline, CDR1 is SGHTA and CDR2 is FQGNSA. The CDR3 consists of 17 residues. V was pared by 4 bases and J by 0 bases, with 17 bases between. CDR3 sequence reads: CASSSQAGLSSTDTQYF. The DNA for the CDR3 is TGTGCCAGCAGCTCGCAGGCAGGACTATCTAGCACAGATACGCAGTATTTT.

The chain is built from TRBV5-1 and TRBJ2-1; no definite D call. CDR3 length equals 15 residues. The germline CDR1 and CDR2 sequences are SGHRS and YFSETQ. The V and J ends lost 0 bases and 0 bases respectively, with 7 bases between them. CDR3 in DNA: TGCGCCAGCAGCTTGGACGCAACCTCCTACAATGAGCAGTTCTTC. Translated: CASSLDATSYNEQFF.

This clonotype was counted a few times. V usage is TRBV7-2 and J usage is TRBJ2-5; D not certain. From germline, CDR1 is SGHTA and CDR2 FQGNSA. The V gene lost 5 bases and the J gene lost 2 bases, with 12 bases spanning the gap. The CDR3 totals 14 residues. The chain's CDR3 is CASSALGSQETQYF. DNA of the CDR3: TGTGCCAGCAGCGCCCTTGGAAGTCAAGAGACCCAGTACTTC.

The chain links TRBV11-2 to TRBJ2-3; 8 bases fit TRBD1. V shed 5 bases and J 4 bases; nucleotides not matched to a gene: 8. The CDR3 loop spans 15 amino acids. Germline V gene data show CDR1 as SGHAT and CDR2 as FQNNGV. The CDR3 DNA sequence: TGTGCCAGCAGCACGGGACAGGTTTGGTCAGATACGCAGTATTTT. This sequence encodes CASSTGQVWSDTQYF.

This clonotype was detected only a few times. This chain joins TRBV6-5 and TRBJ2-3; no clear D gene. Germline V gene data show CDR1 as MNHEY and CDR2 as SVGAGI. The V end lost 0 bases, the J end lost 0 bases, and 13 bases lay between the germline ends. The CDR3 totals 17 residues. The CDR3 DNA reads TGTGCCAGCAGTTACTCCGAACGTAGGTCGAGCACAGATACGCAGTATTTT. Translation: CASSYSERRSSTDTQYF.

The chain combines TRBV27 with TRBJ2-5, with D possibly being TRBD1 (5 bases). Germline CDR1 reads MNHEY; CDR2 reads SMNVEV (reference sequence). This CDR3 spans 14 amino acids. The V and J ends lost 6 bases and 0 bases respectively, with 11 bases between them. For the CDR3, the DNA is TGTGCCAGCAGGATTGACAGAGACCAAGAGACCCAGTACTTC. This sequence encodes CASRIDRDQETQYF.